These 23 T cell receptor beta chains originate from one sample sequenced in a study of vaccination and CD4 T cells after COVID-19. These receptors lack a known antigen. The Oncomine TCR Beta short-read assay generated sequence data from the DNA of cultured CD4+ T cells. TCRdb re-derived calls from the PCR reads in MiXCR, one entry per CDR3 protein. Among tens of thousands of distinct CDR3 sequences listed, roughly 50% were seen once. Sample treatment: roughly 11-day PBMC culture with coronavirus spike peptide pools or control peptides (ViraFEST assay). The sequencing here drew on CD4+ T cells from blood, cultured in vitro, taken before SARS-CoV-2 vaccination. Receptor source: a human donor who received a COVID-19 vaccine.

This clonotype turned up a few times. This sequence joins TRBV5-1 and TRBJ2-3; D remains ambiguous. CDR3 length: 14 residues. V was shortened by 2 bases and J by 1 base, with 8 bases between the two germline ends. Germline lookup yields CDR1 SGHRS and CDR2 YFSETQ. CDR3 in amino acids: CASSFDGRTDTQYF. The CDR3 nucleotides read TGCGCCAGCAGCTTTGACGGGCGCACAGATACGCAGTATTTT.

V is TRBV5-1 and J is TRBJ2-7; possibly TRBD2 for D (5 bases). Trimming left V 0 bases short and J 4 bases short, with 11 bases between. The CDR3 length is 14 residues. CDR1 SGHRS and CDR2 YFSETQ come from the germline V gene. The CDR3 loop is CASSLEVPGYEQYF. In DNA form, the CDR3 reads TGCGCCAGCAGCTTGGAGGTCCCGGGGTACGAGCAGTACTTC.

This clonotype occurred a few times. The chain couples TRBV7-2 to TRBJ1-2, with D perhaps matching TRBD1 (6 bases). Germline lookup yields CDR1 SGHTA and CDR2 FQGNSA. The CDR3 runs to 15 residues. Trimming took 4 bases from V and 3 from J, leaving 15 bases between them. CDR3 protein: CASSSPTTGYYGYTF. The DNA for the CDR3 is TGTGCCAGCAGCTCCCCAACGACAGGTTACTATGGCTACACCTTC.

V is TRBV6-2 or TRBV6-3 and J is TRBJ1-5; no definite D call. The germline gives CDR1 MNHEY, CDR2 SVGEGT. CDR3 length equals 15 residues. With 2 bases removed from V and 0 bases from J, the gap between germline ends came to 8 bases. CDR3 residues: CASSYDPSSNQPQHF. For the CDR3, the DNA is TGTGCCAGCAGTTACGATCCGAGTAGCAATCAGCCCCAGCATTTT.

The genes are TRBV25-1 and TRBJ1-3; 7 positions match TRBD1. This CDR3 has 15 residues. The germline V gene encodes CDR1 MGHDK and CDR2 SYGVNS. The trim removed 5 bases at V and 3 bases at J, leaving 7 bases unmatched. This CDR3 reads CASSPPRGVGNTIYF. CDR3 DNA sequence: TGTGCCAGCAGTCCTCCCAGGGGGGTTGGAAACACCATATATTTT.

This clonotype was counted a few times. The chain employs TRBV20-1 and TRBJ2-3; D is possibly TRBD1 (6 bases). CDR3 size: 14 residues. Germline CDR1 reads DFQATT; CDR2 reads SNEGSKA (reference sequence). V lost 3 bases and J 2 bases, leaving 12 bases between the germline ends. The CDR3 region is CSARGRGVTDTQYF. The CDR3 coding sequence is TGCAGTGCTAGGGGCAGGGGAGTCACAGATACGCAGTATTTT.

This clonotype is a singleton in its sample. The J gene is TRBJ1-3, the V gene TRBV12-3 or TRBV12-4; D remains ambiguous. This CDR3 contains 14 residues. V lost 5 bases to trimming and J lost 2 bases, with 10 bases between them. The CDR3 coding sequence is TGTGCCAGCAGTGAGGGAAGGACTGGAAACACCATATATTTT. Translating it yields CASSEGRTGNTIYF.

The gene calls are TRBV11-3 and TRBJ2-5, with 12 bases matching TRBD2. Germline V gives CDR1 SGHNT, CDR2 YENEEA. CDR3 length: 18 residues. J gave up 3 bases and V 5 bases, and 13 bases lay outside the gene matches. In DNA form, the CDR3 reads TGTGCCAGCAGCCAGGACCCCTGGACTAGCGGGGATGAAGAGACCCAGTACTTC. Protein product: CASSQDPWTSGDEETQYF.

The table lists this clonotype with a few counts. The chain links TRBV19 to TRBJ1-2, with 8 bases identical to TRBD1. Germline CDR1 LNHDA, CDR2 SQIVND (reference sequence). The CDR3 is made up of 15 amino acids. Germline trimming cut 3 bases from V and 4 bases from J; bases unmatched to any gene: 7. The CDR3 here is CASSIPRGPIYGYTF. The CDR3 nucleotides read TGTGCCAGTAGTATTCCCAGGGGGCCAATCTATGGCTACACCTTC.

The chain has TRBV24-1 and TRBJ2-7; D unclear. The ends were cut back, 5 bases at V and 1 base at J, with 8 bases in the middle. Germline V gives CDR1 KGHDR, CDR2 SFDVKD. There are 13 residues in the CDR3. CDR3 region: CATSGRDSYEQYF. The CDR3 nucleotides read TGTGCCACCAGTGGTAGGGATTCCTACGAGCAGTACTTC.

The chain has TRBV6-1 and TRBJ2-7; 10 positions agree with TRBD1. The germline V gene has CDR1 MNHNS and CDR2 SASEGT. This CDR3 region has 16 residues. The V segment lost 1 base and the J segment 3 bases; nucleotides outside the gene matches: 6. The CDR3 loop reads CASSEDRGQGYYEQYF. The CDR3 coding sequence is TGTGCCAGCAGTGAAGATAGGGGACAGGGGTACTACGAGCAGTACTTC.

The rearrangement links TRBV9 to TRBJ1-5, with 8 positions matching TRBD1. Germline trimming cut 4 bases from V and 1 base from J; bases unmatched to any gene: 10. The CDR3 extends over 17 amino acids. CDR1 is SGDLS, CDR2 YYNGEE, per germline. The chain's CDR3 is CASSFRDRLRSNQPQHF. The CDR3 nucleotides read TGTGCCAGCAGCTTCCGGGACAGGTTGAGGAGCAATCAGCCCCAGCATTTT.

The chain recombines TRBV6-1 with TRBJ2-1; 14 bases align to TRBD2. The CDR3 is made up of 15 amino acids. The germline gives CDR1 MNHNS, CDR2 SASEGT. V was pared by 7 bases and J by 9 bases, with 8 bases of the junction left unmatched. The CDR3 here is CASKSTSGGAGEQFF. The CDR3 coding sequence is TGTGCCAGCAAGTCGACTAGCGGGGGGGCCGGTGAGCAGTTCTTC.

The chain has TRBV5-1 and TRBJ1-5, with D perhaps matching TRBD1 (5 bases). V was clipped by 5 bases and J by 7 bases, with 10 bases between them. This CDR3 region has 12 residues. Germline values: CDR1 SGHRS, CDR2 YFSETQ. The DNA for the CDR3 is TGCGCCAGCAGAAAGGGGAGCCAGCCCCAGCATTTT. It translates to CASRKGSQPQHF.

The genes are TRBV27 and TRBJ1-1, with D maybe TRBD1 (6 bases). The CDR3 loop spans 14 amino acids. The V end lost 3 bases, the J end lost 5 bases, and 13 bases lay between the germline ends. CDR1 and CDR2 from the germline V gene are MNHEY and SMNVEV (reference sequence). The CDR3 nucleotides read TGTGCCAGCAGTTTGTACGGGGGCCAGACTGAAGCTTTCTTT. It encodes CASSLYGGQTEAFF.

DNA of the CDR3: TGTGCCAGCAGGGGCGGACAGGGGAGGTACACCGGGGAGCTGTTTTTT. It yields the protein CASRGGQGRYTGELFF. The gene calls are TRBV27 and TRBJ2-2; 9 bases line up with TRBD1. Germline V lookup: CDR1 MNHEY, CDR2 SMNVEV (reference sequence). The CDR3 extends over 16 amino acids. With 6 bases clipped from V and 3 bases from J, the junction kept 8 bases outside the gene matches.

This clonotype has a handful of counts. This chain connects TRBV27 to TRBJ2-3, with 7 nucleotides matching TRBD1. Per germline, CDR1 MNHEY and CDR2 SMNVEV (reference sequence). The CDR3 is made up of 14 amino acids. Trimming removed 7 bases from V and 5 bases from J; junction bases left unmatched: 9. CDR3 sequence: CASTTGDPGDTQYF. DNA for the CDR3: TGTGCCAGCACAACAGGGGACCCCGGAGATACGCAGTATTTT.

This clonotype has a handful of counts. V is TRBV7-8 and J is TRBJ1-5; D remains ambiguous. V lost 5 bases, J lost 5 bases, and 16 bases lay in between. Germline V lookup: CDR1 SGHVS, CDR2 FQNEAQ. The CDR3 consists of 15 residues. CDR3 sequence (DNA): TGTGCCAGCAGCAGCGGGTCTTATGGGGATCAGCCCCAGCATTTT. It yields the protein CASSSGSYGDQPQHF.

This clonotype was found a few times. This chain uses TRBV27 with TRBJ2-2, with D uncertain. The CDR3 runs 13 residues. V was cut by 2 bases and J by 5 bases, with 6 bases left in between. The germline CDR1 and CDR2 sequences are MNHEY and SMNVEV (reference sequence). CDR3 loop: CASSLMWTGELFF. Written as DNA, the CDR3 is TGTGCCAGCAGTTTAATGTGGACCGGGGAGCTGTTTTTT.

CDR3 coding DNA: TGTGCCAGCAGCCCCTTCAGTCGAGCGGGGTCCTACCAAGAGACCCAGTACTTC. It translates to CASSPFSRAGSYQETQYF. The chain uses TRBV3-1 and TRBJ2-5; 7 bases line up with TRBD2. The CDR3 sequence is 18 residues long. Germline V gives CDR1 LGHDT, CDR2 YNNKEL (reference sequence). The trim removed 4 bases at V and 0 bases at J, leaving 14 bases unmatched.

This clonotype appeared a few times. The genes are TRBV12-3 or TRBV12-4 and TRBJ1-2, with 8 bases matching TRBD1. The CDR3 is made up of 14 amino acids. J gave up 3 bases and V 4 bases, and 4 bases lay outside the gene matches. The CDR3 DNA sequence: TGTGCCAGCAGTTCAGCAGGGGGCGACTATGGCTACACCTTC. Protein product: CASSSAGGDYGYTF.

The V call is TRBV18, the J call TRBJ1-1; 9 bases align to TRBD1. The germline V gene encodes CDR1 KGHSH and CDR2 LQKENI. The V and J ends lost 3 bases and 5 bases, in that order; junction bases with no gene match: 10. This CDR3 is 16 amino acids long. The CDR3 bases are TGTGCCAGCTCACCCCGCTCACAGGGGGCGCGGACTGAAGCTTTCTTT. This translates into CASSPRSQGARTEAFF.

V gene TRBV5-1 combines with J gene TRBJ1-1, with 7 bases matching TRBD1. CDR3 size: 14 residues. After removal of 0 bases from V and 8 bases from J, the junction contained 7 bases not matched to a gene. The V gene's germline CDR1 is SGHRS and CDR2 YFSETQ. The CDR3 coding sequence is TGCGCCAGCAGCTTGGCCGAGGAGACAGGGGAAGCTTTCTTT. This sequence encodes CASSLAEETGEAFF.